Listed below are T cell receptor beta chains from one sample, sequenced in a study of beta chain features in type 1 diabetes. Sequencing used immunoSEQ multiplex PCR; TCRdb keeps in-frame clones, though not all of them. Of some 150,000 clones listed, around 10% are singletons. Sequencing was done on a sample of central memory CD4+ T cells from blood. The receptors were gathered from a man aged 18-30 years in good health. Each CDR3 is given with its conserved first and last residue. The D gene is left open where the match is weak. Clone sizes are given selectively: once, few, many, or a class where the clone is expanded.

few,TRBD1,TRBJ1-1,TRBV28,TGTGCCAGCGTGACAGGGGTGAACACTGAAGCTTTCTTT,CASVTGVNTEAFF
-,TRBD1,TRBJ2-6,TRBV5-1,TGCGCCAGCAGCTACAACAGGGGTGGGAGCTCTGGGGCCAACGTCCTGACTTTC,CASSYNRGGSSGANVLTF
-,TRBD1,TRBJ2-5,TRBV15,TGTGCCACCAGCAGAGACAGGGGGGAGACCCAGTACTTC,CATSRDRGETQYF
-,-,TRBJ2-3,TRBV5-1,TGCGCCAGCAGCTTGAGTAAGGACACAGATACGCAGTATTTT,CASSLSKDTDTQYF
few,-,TRBJ2-7,TRBV14,TGTGCCAGCAGCTTCAGCTCCTACGAGCAGTACTTC,CASSFSSYEQYF
few,TRBD2,TRBJ2-7,TRBV6-1,TGTGCCAGCACCGGGACTACTCTTGCACTGGGCGAGCAGTACTTC,CASTGTTLALGEQYF
-,-,TRBJ1-3,TRBV20-1,TGCAGTGCTAGGGAACGAAACACCATATATTTT,CSARERNTIYF
many,-,TRBJ2-6,TRBV5-4,TGTGCCAGCAGCTTTACGGGGGCCAACGTCCTGACTTTC,CASSFTGANVLTF
-,-,TRBJ1-1,TRBV7-3,TGTGCCAGCAGCTTAACTGCGGGTAAGAACACTGAAGCTTTCTTT,CASSLTAGKNTEAFF
few,-,TRBJ1-3,TRBV9,TGTGCCAGCAGCGTAGACCCCCTTTTCTCTGGAAACACCATATATTTT,CASSVDPLFSGNTIYF
few,-,TRBJ2-5,TRBV30,TGTGCCTGGAGTTCTACCGGGTACCTCGGGGAGCAGTACTTC,CAWSSTGYLGEQYF
few,-,TRBJ2-2,TRBV7-2,TGTGCCAGCAGCTTAGATGAGACCGGGGAGCTGTTTTTT,CASSLDETGELFF
few,TRBD1,TRBJ1-1,TRBV5-4,TGTGCCAGCAGCCCGTCAATTGGGGGACAGGGCTACACTGAAGCTTTCTTT,CASSPSIGGQGYTEAFF
many,-,TRBJ2-1,TRBV29-1,TGCAGCGTTGTAAGGCAGGTGGGGTACAATGAGCAGTTCTTC,CSVVRQVGYNEQFF
few,TRBD1,TRBJ1-2,TRBV18,TGTGCCAGCTCACCATTGACAGGGGGCTATGGCTACACCTTC,CASSPLTGGYGYTF
-,-,TRBJ2-3,TRBV28,TGTGCCAGCACCCCTCGGAACGCAGATACGCAGTATTTT,CASTPRNADTQYF
-,-,TRBJ2-3,TRBV11-1,TGTGCCACAACAGGGATGGCGACAGATACGCAGTATTTT,CATTGMATDTQYF
-,-,TRBJ2-3,TRBV7-3,TGTGCCAGCAGCTCACAGAGAGATACGCAGTATTTT,CASSSQRDTQYF
few,TRBD2,TRBJ2-3,TRBV9,TGTGCCAGCAGCCCAGCCGGGACTAGCGGTTTCTATACGCAGTATTTT,CASSPAGTSGFYTQYF
few,-,TRBJ2-1,TRBV14,TGTGCCAGCAGCCAATCGGTAGGGAGCAATGAGCAGTTCTTC,CASSQSVGSNEQFF
-,-,TRBJ2-1,TRBV7-9,TGTGCCAGCAGCTTAGATGATAACTCCTACAATGAGCAGTTCTTC,CASSLDDNSYNEQFF
few,-,TRBJ2-1,TRBV20-1,TGCAGTGCTAGAAATGATGAGCAGTTCTTC,CSARNDEQFF
-,-,TRBJ2-3,TRBV15,TGTGCCACCAGCAGAGGTAACACAGGGTCAATGGATACGCAGTATTTT,CATSRGNTGSMDTQYF
-,-,TRBJ1-1,TRBV4-2,TGTGCCAGCAGCCAAAGGGGAGACACTGAAGCTTTCTTT,CASSQRGDTEAFF
-,-,TRBJ2-5,TRBV4-3,TGCGCCAGCAGCCAAGCGGCGGGGACTCAAGAGACCCAGTACTTC,CASSQAAGTQETQYF
-,TRBD2,TRBJ2-3,TRBV14,TGTGCCAGCAGCCAAGATCTGGCTAGCGGGAGAAGAGATACGCAGTATTTT,CASSQDLASGRRDTQYF
-,-,TRBJ2-2,TRBV10-3,TGTGCCATCTCCGGGGCGGGCACCGGGGAGCTGTTTTTT,CAISGAGTGELFF
-,TRBD1,TRBJ1-2,TRBV30,TGTGCCTGGACCCCGGGACAGGAGATAGGCTACACCTTC,CAWTPGQEIGYTF
few,-,TRBJ1-5,TRBV29-1,TGCAGCGTTCGAAGTAGCAATCAGCCCCAGCATTTT,CSVRSSNQPQHF